This T cell receptor (beta chain) came from a study of cytomegalovirus exposure and HLA in healthy donors. General study findings and limits: Certain indistinguishable V segments, among them TRBV6-2 and TRBV6-3, were excluded. Reported results showed that the classifier diagnosed cytomegalovirus status with high specificity and sensitivity. According to an earlier analysis, most TCR beta V segments yielded productive rearrangements about 87% or about 30% of the time. Reportedly, a later analysis found an Asian-associated ancestry cluster had fewer N-insertions than the approximately 700-donor mean.

Primers included in the PCR were 60 Vbeta and 13 Jbeta primers. Method: immunoSEQ multiplex PCR; TCRdb's copy keeps in-frame clones and lacks some. The profile shows under 250,000 clones, 75% to 90% of them singletons. The CDR3 totals 18 residues. V was pared by 5 bases and J by 2 bases, with 15 bases of the junction left unmatched. Germline values: CDR1 SGHRS, CDR2 YFSETQ. Comment on this clone: Its antigen is not known.

The chain couples TRBV5-1 to TRBJ1-4, with TRBD1 matching over 7 bases. The sequence came from a woman aged 40 to 55 in good health and CMV-seronegative. Sequenced sample: PBMCs. This CDR3 reads CASRQGWIEQGTNEKLFF. CDR3 DNA: TGCGCCAGCAGGCAAGGGTGGATTGAACAGGGGACTAATGAAAAACTGTTTTTT.